A single sample gave rise to the 8 T cell receptor beta chains below, sequenced in a study of control samples from healthy donors and cancer patients. Generated by immunoSEQ multiplex PCR, the TCRdb table keeps only in-frame clones and is missing some. The data contain more than 70,000 clones, about 95% of them seen just once; the ten biggest clones take up over 2.5%. Sequenced input: blood. These receptors all stem from a woman aged 30 to 39 in good health.

V is TRBV30 and J is TRBJ2-2, with TRBD2 matching over 7 bases. This CDR3 contains 16 residues. V lost 1 base and J lost 2; bases outside the gene matches: 7. CDR1 is GTSNPN, CDR2 SVGIG, per germline (reference sequence). The CDR3 loop is CAWSGVGGTNTGELFF. The CDR3 nucleotides read TGTGCCTGGAGTGGGGTGGGAGGGACCAACACCGGGGAGCTGTTTTTT.

This sequence joins TRBV7-2 and TRBJ1-2; D is unresolved. In germline, CDR1 is SGHTA, CDR2 FQGNSA. The CDR3 extends over 15 amino acids. Trimming removed 1 base from V and 5 bases from J, with 14 bases in between. The CDR3 region has the DNA TGTGCCAGCAGCTTAGTGAGCAGACCCGAATATGGCTACACCTTC. Translation: CASSLVSRPEYGYTF.

V gene TRBV2 combines with J gene TRBJ2-2; tentatively, D is TRBD2 (6 bases). The CDR3 consists of 12 residues. In germline, CDR1 is SNHLY, CDR2 FYNNEI. Trimming left V 5 bases short and J 6 bases short, with 7 bases between. CDR3 residues: CASSWGAGELFF. Written as DNA, the CDR3 is TGTGCCAGCAGTTGGGGGGCCGGGGAGCTGTTTTTT.

This clone showed up just once. V and J are TRBV7-3 and TRBJ1-1; 9 bases are shared with TRBD1. CDR1 SGHTA and CDR2 FQGTGA come from the germline V gene. CDR3 length equals 15 residues. The V and J ends lost 5 bases and 7 bases, in that order; junction bases with no gene match: 11. This CDR3 is CASSPLTGGNFEAFF. In nucleotides, the CDR3 is TGTGCCAGCAGCCCACTGACAGGGGGGAACTTTGAAGCTTTCTTT.

The gene calls are TRBV23-1 and TRBJ1-1; tentative D call: TRBD1 (6 bases). TRBV23-1 is noted as an ORF with a role that remains uncertain. The CDR3 is 22 amino acids. V gave up 4 bases and J gave up 1 base, with 34 bases separating them. The CDR3, as DNA: TGCGCCAGCAGTCTCACCGGACCTATTCGGACAGCTCATCCCGGGCAGAACACTGAAGCTTTCTTT. Translating it yields CASSLTGPIRTAHPGQNTEAFF.

This chain joins TRBV27 and TRBJ2-1, with 10 positions matching TRBD1. The germline V gene has CDR1 MNHEY and CDR2 SMNVEV (reference sequence). V was pared by 5 bases and J by 7 bases, with 11 bases of the junction left unmatched. There are 16 residues in the CDR3. CDR3 coding DNA: TGTGCCAGCAGTACGCCGGGACAGGGGATGGGAAATGAGCAGTTCTTC. This codes for CASSTPGQGMGNEQFF.

The chain combines TRBV20-1 with TRBJ2-5, with D unresolved. The CDR3 contains 12 residues. With 3 bases removed from V and 4 bases from J, the gap between germline ends came to 9 bases. CDR1 is DFQATT, CDR2 SNEGSKA, per germline (reference sequence). The CDR3, as DNA: TGCAGTGCTAGTCATTTGGGAGAGACCCAGTACTTC. It yields the protein CSASHLGETQYF.

The chain couples TRBV7-9 to TRBJ2-5; D is ambiguous. The CDR3 length is 14 residues. The V gene lost 5 bases and the J gene lost 5 bases, with 15 bases spanning the gap. CDR1 is SEHNR, CDR2 FQNEAQ, per germline (reference sequence). CDR3: CASSPVESAETQYF. The CDR3 DNA follows: TGTGCCAGCAGCCCAGTTGAAAGCGCGGAGACCCAGTACTTC.